These 16 T cell receptor beta chains were sequenced from one sample in a study of CD8 T cells in ankylosing spondylitis. TCRdb called the 5' RACE reads again in MiXCR, with one record for every CDR3 protein. The table shows 150,000 to 200,000 distinct CDR3 sequences, with 30% to 35% occurring only once. Material: synovial fluid, either unsorted or a sorted T cell fraction (not recorded which). All receptors derive from a male donor with ankylosing spondylitis.

In this sample, this clonotype turned up many times. V gene TRBV12-3 or TRBV12-4 combines with J gene TRBJ2-7, with D possibly TRBD2 on 6 matching bases. The CDR3 consists of 14 residues. Trimming stripped 0 bases from V and 7 bases from J, with 13 bases between. CDR3 sequence: CASSLARDVVEQYF. As DNA, the CDR3 is TGTGCCAGCAGTTTAGCGCGGGACGTAGTGGAGCAGTACTTC.

This clonotype occurred a few times. The gene calls are TRBV10-3 and TRBJ2-3; 7 nucleotides align to TRBD1. The CDR3 spans 14 residues. CDR1 ENHRY and CDR2 SYGVKD come from the germline V gene. Trimming removed 6 bases from V and 6 bases from J; junction bases left unmatched: 9. The DNA for the CDR3 is TGTGCCATCAGGGCCGGGACAGACTACGATACGCAGTATTTT. Its translation is CAIRAGTDYDTQYF.

In its sample, this clonotype was seen a few times. The V gene is TRBV6-1, the J gene TRBJ1-5; 9 nucleotides align to TRBD1. V lost 5 bases and J lost 5; bases outside the gene matches: 4. The CDR3 contains 14 residues. Germline V gene lookup returns CDR1 MNHNS and CDR2 SASEGT. As DNA, the CDR3 is TGTGCCAGCAGTCTTAGGACAGGGGATCAGCCCCAGCATTTT. Its translation is CASSLRTGDQPQHF.

The chain employs TRBV29-1 and TRBJ1-1, with D perhaps matching TRBD1 (6 bases). This CDR3 contains 14 residues. Trimming cost V 7 bases and J 0 bases, with 15 bases left between them. Germline CDR1 reads SQVTM; CDR2 reads ANQGSEA. The chain's CDR3 is CSARGGGVNTEAFF. The CDR3 DNA sequence: TGCAGCGCCCGGGGAGGGGGGGTGAACACTGAAGCTTTCTTT.

Notes on this clonotype: Relative to the germline gene, one junction end is altered; a read error may explain this. The chain uses TRBV5-6 and TRBJ2-1; 10 bases match TRBD2. The V gene's germline CDR1 is SGHDT and CDR2 YYEEEE. The CDR3 sequence is 18 residues long. The CDR3, as DNA: TGTGCCAGCAGCTTGGGACTAGCGGGCAAAAGCTCCTACAATGAGCAGTTCTTT. It codes for CASSLGLAGKSSYNEQFF.

J is TRBJ2-2 and V is TRBV20-1; 11 bases agree with TRBD1. V lost 6 bases and J lost 3; bases outside the gene matches: 6. Germline CDR1 is DFQATT and CDR2 is SNEGSKA (reference sequence). The CDR3 extends over 15 amino acids. The CDR3 coding sequence is TGCAGTGCCCCTAGGACAGGGGGCTACACCGGGGAGCTGTTTTTT. Amino acid sequence: CSAPRTGGYTGELFF.

The chain combines TRBV7-2 with TRBJ2-3; D unresolved. This CDR3 region has 17 residues. Trimming stripped 2 bases from V and 7 bases from J, with 22 bases between. Germline CDR1 SGHTA, CDR2 FQGNSA. The CDR3 loop reads CASSLRAFPNSGYTQYF. CDR3 sequence (DNA): TGTGCCAGCAGCTTAAGGGCCTTCCCTAACTCCGGTTATACGCAGTATTTT.

The rearrangement joins TRBV6-1 to TRBJ2-7; perhaps TRBD1 as D (6 bases). V lost 6 bases, J lost 2 bases, and 17 bases lay in between. The CDR3 spans 15 residues. The germline V gene has CDR1 MNHNS and CDR2 SASEGT. The DNA of the CDR3 is TGTGCCAGCAGCCCCGGCAGGGGCTTTACCTACGAGCAGTACTTC. Translating it yields CASSPGRGFTYEQYF.

This clonotype was counted between two and nine times. CDR3 amino acids: CSANGLAGRNTDTQYF. In DNA form, the CDR3 reads TGCAGTGCAAACGGACTAGCGGGGAGAAACACAGATACGCAGTATTTT. The rearrangement links TRBV20-1 to TRBJ2-3, with 12 positions matching TRBD2. The CDR3 runs to 16 residues. The V gene end was trimmed by 6 bases and the J gene end by 2 bases; junction bases not matched to a gene: 9. Germline CDR1 and CDR2: DFQATT and SNEGSKA (reference sequence).

This clonotype has more than one count but fewer than ten. The CDR3 spells CASSSGGHTTYNEQFF. Written as DNA, the CDR3 is TGCGCCAGCAGCTCCGGGGGCCACACCACCTACAATGAGCAGTTCTTC. The chain uses TRBV5-1 and TRBJ2-1, with D tentatively TRBD1 or TRBD2 (6 bases each). The CDR3 spans 16 residues. Germline values: CDR1 SGHRS, CDR2 YFSETQ. V was shortened by 3 bases and J by 2 bases, with 15 bases between the two germline ends.

The table lists this clonotype with many counts. The CDR3: CASSQSGDQPQHF. The CDR3 DNA sequence: TGTGCCAGCAGCCAATCTGGGGATCAGCCCCAGCATTTT. The chain employs TRBV3-1 and TRBJ1-5; D gene uncertain. The CDR3 consists of 13 residues. Germline lookup yields CDR1 LGHDT and CDR2 YNNKEL (reference sequence). The V and J ends lost 2 bases and 5 bases respectively, with 7 bases between them.

The chain uses TRBV30 and TRBJ2-3; 7 bases align to TRBD2. The CDR3 has 14 amino acids. The trim removed 5 bases at V and 3 bases at J, leaving 8 bases unmatched. Germline V gene data show CDR1 as GTSNPN and CDR2 as SVGIG (reference sequence). In DNA, the CDR3 is TGTGCCTGGTCGTTGGGAGGGCCTACAGATACGCAGTATTTT. Protein product: CAWSLGGPTDTQYF. The complete variable domain, with remaining parts taken from reference TRBV30 and TRBJ2-3, reads SQTIHQWPATLVQPVGSPLSLECTVEGTSNPNLYWYRQAAGRGLQLLFYSVGIGQISSEVPQNLSASRPQDRQFILSSKKLLLSDSGFYLCAWSLGGPTDTQYFGPGTRLTVL.

The table lists this clonotype with many counts. The chain employs TRBV20-1 and TRBJ2-3; D is possibly TRBD2 (7 bases). The CDR3 runs to 15 residues. Looked up from germline, CDR1 is DFQATT and CDR2 is SNEGSKA (reference sequence). The V end lost 3 bases, the J end lost 0 bases, and 13 bases lay between the germline ends. For the CDR3, the DNA is TGCAGTGCTAGTCCGGGGGGCGTTAGCACAGATACGCAGTATTTT. Translation: CSASPGGVSTDTQYF.

V is TRBV12-3 or TRBV12-4 and J is TRBJ2-3; 7 bases line up with TRBD2. Trimming took 5 bases from V and 8 from J; bases not matched to a gene: 7. The CDR3 contains 13 residues. The CDR3 loop reads CASSPRTSSTQYF. The DNA of the CDR3 is TGTGCCAGCAGTCCTAGGACTAGTTCTACGCAGTATTTT.

This chain uses TRBV29-1 with TRBJ2-1, with D possibly TRBD1 on 5 matching bases. The V end was cut by 2 bases, the J end by 7 bases, with 6 bases between. CDR1 SQVTM and CDR2 ANQGSEA come from the germline V gene. This CDR3 spans 11 amino acids. This CDR3 reads CSVERGNEQFF. Here the CDR3 DNA reads TGCAGCGTTGAAAGGGGAAATGAGCAGTTCTTC.

The CDR3 region is CASNRDSYEQYF. CDR3 bases: TGTGCCAGCAACAGAGACAGCTACGAGCAGTACTTC. The chain has TRBV7-9 and TRBJ2-7; weak D call: TRBD1 (5 bases). The V gene's germline CDR1 is SEHNR and CDR2 FQNEAQ (reference sequence). V lost 7 bases and J lost 3, with 10 bases in between. The CDR3 spans 12 residues.